A single sample gave rise to the 32 T cell receptor beta chains below, sequenced in a study of response to subunit inactivated influenza vaccine. Using its own MiXCR run on the RT-PCR reads, TCRdb lists one record per CDR3 protein. The sample carries 500,000 or so distinct CDR3 sequences, approximately 15% recorded once. Sequenced here: CD4+ T cells sorted from PBMCs, sampled about 23 months after vaccination. The origin of the receptors is a man between 50 and 69 years old who received an inactivated influenza vaccine.

This chain joins TRBV5-4 and TRBJ2-5, with 9 bases identical to TRBD1. The CDR3 contains 14 residues. V shed 3 bases and J 3 bases; nucleotides not matched to a gene: 3. Looked up from germline, CDR1 is SGHNT and CDR2 is YYREEE (reference sequence). The CDR3, as DNA: TGTGCCAGCAGCTCGACAGGGGGTGAAGAGACCCAGTACTTC. Its protein product is CASSSTGGEETQYF.

The table lists this clonotype with a few counts. The rearrangement joins TRBV12-3 or TRBV12-4 to TRBJ2-1; TRBD2 matches at 12 bases. J was trimmed by 6 bases and V by 1 base; bases with no gene match: 4. This CDR3 region has 16 residues. CDR3 in amino acids: CASSLETLAGGNEQFF. CDR3 coding DNA: TGTGCCAGCAGTTTAGAGACACTAGCGGGGGGCAATGAGCAGTTCTTC.

The rearrangement uses TRBV20-1 and TRBJ2-6, with D unclear. CDR1 is DFQATT and CDR2 is SNEGSKA in the germline V gene (reference sequence). CDR3 length equals 17 residues. V shed 3 bases and J shed 0 bases, with 15 bases lying between them. The CDR3 DNA sequence: TGCAGTGCTAGGAGCGAGTGGCGAACCTCTGGGGCCAACGTCCTGACTTTC. Translated, it gives CSARSEWRTSGANVLTF.

At least ten counts were recorded for this clonotype. The V and J genes are TRBV5-1 and TRBJ1-6; tentative D call: TRBD1 (5 bases). Germline CDR1 is SGHRS and CDR2 is YFSETQ. CDR3 size: 13 residues. The V gene lost 2 bases and the J gene lost 8 bases, with 8 bases spanning the gap. This chain's CDR3 is CASSFRGDSPLHF. The CDR3 DNA follows: TGCGCCAGCAGCTTTCGGGGGGATTCACCCCTCCACTTT.

This clonotype turned up a few times. The chain combines TRBV20-1 with TRBJ2-7; D call uncertain. CDR3 length: 12 residues. The germline V gene has CDR1 DFQATT and CDR2 SNEGSKA (reference sequence). The V end was cut by 5 bases, the J end by 3 bases, with 11 bases between. As DNA, the CDR3 is TGCAGTGCTCGTCGTCCCAACTACGAGCAGTACTTC. Translated: CSARRPNYEQYF.

V usage is TRBV29-1 and J usage is TRBJ2-5, with TRBD1 matching 9 bases. V was clipped by 8 bases and J by 5 bases; unmatched bases: 6. Germline CDR1 is SQVTM and CDR2 is ANQGSEA. The CDR3 covers 12 residues. The CDR3 coding sequence is TGCAGCACTGGACAGGGGAGGGAGACCCAGTACTTC. It is translated as CSTGQGRETQYF. Drawing the rest from reference TRBV29-1 and TRBJ2-5, the complete variable domain is SAVISQKPSRDICQRGTSLTIQCQVDSQVTMMFWYRQQPGQSLTLIATANQGSEATYESGFVIDKFPISRPNLTFSTLTVSNMSPEDSSIYLCSTGQGRETQYFGPGTRLLVL.

This chain connects TRBV15 to TRBJ2-6; a possible D gene is TRBD1 (5 bases). In germline, CDR1 is LNHNV, CDR2 YYDKDF (reference sequence). CDR3 length equals 16 residues. Trimming shortened V by 0 bases and J by 2 bases, and 8 bases separated the two germline ends. CDR3 in DNA: TGTGCCACCAGCAGAGATAAAGGGGCTGGGGCCAACGTCCTGACTTTC. Amino acids: CATSRDKGAGANVLTF. Based on the CDR3 plus reference TRBV15 and TRBJ2-6, the full variable domain is DAMVIQNPRYQVTQFGKPVTLSCSQTLNHNVMYWYQQKSSQAPKLLFHYYDKDFNNEADTPDNFQSRRPNTSFCFLDIRSPGLGDTAMYLCATSRDKGAGANVLTFGAGSRLTVL.

The V call is TRBV5-6, the J call TRBJ2-4; D is ambiguous. The ends were cut back, 1 base at V and 9 bases at J, with 8 bases in the middle. The CDR3 extends over 12 amino acids. CDR1 is SGHDT and CDR2 is YYEEEE in the germline V gene. The CDR3 is CASSLILGIQYF. CDR3 coding DNA: TGTGCCAGCAGCTTGATTCTTGGCATTCAGTACTTC.

This clonotype was seen only a few times. The chain combines TRBV4-1 with TRBJ2-7; 9 bases line up with TRBD1. Trimming at V came to 5 bases and at J to 5 bases, leaving 10 bases not matched to a gene. The CDR3 consists of 15 residues. The germline V gene encodes CDR1 MGHRA and CDR2 YSYEKL. The CDR3 sequence is CASSSGTGRRDEQYF. The CDR3 bases are TGCGCCAGCAGCTCTGGGACAGGGAGGAGGGACGAGCAGTACTTC.

In its sample, this clonotype was seen many times. V gene TRBV5-8 combines with J gene TRBJ1-2; TRBD1 might be the D (6 bases). Trimming removed 1 base from V and 2 bases from J, with 12 bases in between. This CDR3 spans 15 amino acids. Germline assignment: CDR1 SGHTS and CDR2 YDEGEE. CDR3 sequence: CASSLTGLRNYGYTF. The CDR3, as DNA: TGTGCCAGCAGCTTGACAGGGCTGAGGAACTATGGCTACACCTTC.

This chain uses TRBV6-2 or TRBV6-3 with TRBJ2-7; D gene unclear. Trimming took off 6 bases at V and 2 bases at J, with 14 bases between the two ends. Germline CDR1 MNHEY, CDR2 SVGEGT. The length of the CDR3 is 14 residues. The CDR3 spells CASRSIGRTYEQYF. CDR3 nucleotides: TGTGCCAGCAGATCAATTGGGCGAACCTACGAGCAGTACTTC.

In nucleotides, the CDR3 is TGTGCCAGCAGCTTAGGGTCCCTAGCGGTTTACACCGGGGAGCTGTTTTTT. Encoded protein: CASSLGSLAVYTGELFF. This rearrangement joins TRBV13 to TRBJ2-2, with 7 nucleotides matching TRBD2. Trimming at V came to 0 bases and at J to 3 bases, leaving 7 bases not matched to a gene. The CDR3 totals 17 residues. Per the germline V gene, CDR1 is PRHDT and CDR2 is FYEKMQ (reference sequence). The full variable domain, its missing parts supplied by reference TRBV13 and TRBJ2-2, is AAGVIQSPRHLIKEKRETATLKCYPIPRHDTVYWYQQGPGQDPQFLISFYEKMQSDKGSIPDRFSAQQFSDYHSELNMSSLELGDSALYFCASSLGSLAVYTGELFFGEGSRLTVL.

This clonotype was recorded a few times. The V gene is TRBV24-1, the J gene TRBJ2-3, with TRBD2 as a possible D gene (5 bases). V was clipped by 11 bases and J by 1 base, with 15 bases between them. The CDR3 has 14 residues. The germline CDR1 and CDR2 sequences are KGHDR and SFDVKD. The CDR3 sequence: CAIQRTGCTDTQYF. DNA of the CDR3: TGTGCCATCCAACGGACGGGATGCACAGATACGCAGTATTTT.

This clonotype was detected only a few times. The chain joins TRBV5-1 to TRBJ2-5; 13 nucleotides align to TRBD2. V was pared by 3 bases and J by 5 bases, with 4 bases of the junction left unmatched. Germline V gene data show CDR1 as SGHRS and CDR2 as YFSETQ. The CDR3 sequence is 15 residues long. CDR3: CASSSGTSGMETQYF. Written as DNA, the CDR3 is TGCGCCAGCAGCTCGGGGACTAGCGGGATGGAGACCCAGTACTTC.

The chain is built from TRBV7-3 and TRBJ2-3; D remains unclear. CDR1 and CDR2 (germline): SGHTA, FQGTGA. CDR3 length: 13 residues. V lost 1 base to trimming and J lost 6 bases, with 8 bases between them. In DNA, the CDR3 is TGTGCCAGCAGCTTAAGCAGGTCGGATACGCAGTATTTT. This gives the protein CASSLSRSDTQYF.

This chain connects TRBV21-1 to TRBJ1-6; the table's D call, TRBD1, has no DNA check behind it. TRBV21-1 is termed a pseudogene. The CDR3 totals 14 residues. The CDR3 sequence: CASSKAGGRAPLHF. Written as DNA, the CDR3 is TGTGCCAGCAGCAAAGCAGGGGGCAGGGCACCCCTCCACTTT.

This chain joins TRBV5-1 and TRBJ1-6; 7 bases align to TRBD1. The germline V gene encodes CDR1 SGHRS and CDR2 YFSETQ. The CDR3 is 14 residues long. After removal of 4 bases from V and 7 bases from J, the junction contained 5 bases not matched to a gene. CDR3 DNA sequence: TGCGCCAGCAGCCTCGGACAGGAGAATTCACCCCTCCACTTT. It codes for CASSLGQENSPLHF.

The rearrangement joins TRBV5-5 to TRBJ1-2, with a possible D match to TRBD1 (6 bases). Germline V gene sequence: CDR1 SGHKS, CDR2 YYEKEE (reference sequence). V was shortened by 2 bases and J by 2 bases, with 13 bases between the two germline ends. The CDR3 consists of 15 residues. CDR3 protein: CASSFGRTGNYGYTF. CDR3 DNA: TGTGCCAGCAGCTTTGGCCGAACAGGGAACTATGGCTACACCTTC.

This clonotype was counted only a few times. The chain recombines TRBV12-5 with TRBJ2-1; 8 bases match TRBD2. Germline V gene lookup returns CDR1 LGHNT and CDR2 FRNRAP. This CDR3 has 15 amino acids. The ends lost 3 bases at V and 6 bases at J; junction bases unmatched: 7. The CDR3 bases are TGTGCTAGTGGTTTAAGCGGGGGCAACCTCAATGAGCAGTTCTTC. Protein sequence: CASGLSGGNLNEQFF.

The chain joins TRBV20-1 to TRBJ2-5; tentatively, D is TRBD2 (6 bases). The V and J ends lost 5 bases and 5 bases respectively, with 15 bases between them. Germline CDR1 and CDR2: DFQATT and SNEGSKA (reference sequence). The CDR3 is made up of 13 amino acids. The CDR3 is CSARSNRGETQYF. The CDR3 DNA is TGCAGTGCTCGAAGTAATCGGGGGGAGACCCAGTACTTC.

This clonotype was counted between two and nine times. V usage is TRBV20-1 and J usage is TRBJ2-3; 11 nucleotides line up with TRBD2. This CDR3 has 15 residues. J lost 2 bases, V lost 2 bases, and 3 bases had no gene match. CDR1 and CDR2 from the germline V gene are DFQATT and SNEGSKA (reference sequence). CDR3 protein: CSARRTSGFTDTQYF. The CDR3 DNA reads TGCAGTGCTAGACGGACTAGCGGGTTCACAGATACGCAGTATTTT.

This clonotype was observed a few times. V is TRBV6-2 or TRBV6-3 and J is TRBJ2-3; either TRBD1 or TRBD2 may fit D (5 bases each). The CDR3 has 15 amino acids. V was pared by 4 bases and J by 0 bases, with 11 bases between. Germline values: CDR1 MNHEY, CDR2 SVGEGT. This CDR3 is CASSSDRDSTDTQYF. DNA of the CDR3: TGTGCCAGCAGTTCGGACCGGGACAGCACAGATACGCAGTATTTT.

This clonotype was counted a few times. This chain links TRBV5-1 with TRBJ2-3; possibly TRBD2 for D (5 bases). V was trimmed by 2 bases and J by 6 bases, leaving 13 bases between them. Germline V CDR1 and CDR2: SGHRS, YFSETQ. There are 14 residues in the CDR3. The CDR3, as DNA: TGCGCCAGCAGCTTTCAACTAGGACGGGATACGCAGTATTTT. This codes for CASSFQLGRDTQYF.

The V and J genes are TRBV5-1 and TRBJ2-1; D not resolved. Germline lookup yields CDR1 SGHRS and CDR2 YFSETQ. V was pared by 2 bases and J by 5 bases, with 20 bases between. This CDR3 has 17 amino acids. CDR3 residues: CASSLGAWGRLDNEQFF. The CDR3 DNA is TGCGCCAGCAGCTTAGGTGCCTGGGGTAGACTGGACAATGAGCAGTTCTTC.

This clonotype was seen repeatedly, ten times or more. This chain uses TRBV20-1 with TRBJ2-5, with a tentative D call TRBD2 (5 bases). From germline, CDR1 is DFQATT and CDR2 SNEGSKA (reference sequence). V lost 6 bases, J lost 2 bases, and 7 bases lay in between. The CDR3 runs to 11 residues. CDR3 in amino acids: CSAREQETQYF. CDR3 coding DNA: TGCAGTGCGAGGGAGCAAGAGACCCAGTACTTC.

The V and J genes are TRBV27 and TRBJ2-7; 12 bases map to TRBD2. The germline gives CDR1 MNHEY, CDR2 SMNVEV (reference sequence). V lost 10 bases, J lost 3 bases, and 10 bases stayed unmatched. This CDR3 comprises 15 residues. The CDR3 nucleotides are TGTGCCACCGTTAGGACTAGCGGGACCTTCTACGAGCAGTACTTC. Its protein is CATVRTSGTFYEQYF.

This clonotype has at least ten counts. The chain carries TRBV6-5 and TRBJ2-1; D possibly uses TRBD1 or TRBD2 (6 bases each). The germline V gene encodes CDR1 MNHEY and CDR2 SVGAGI. The V gene lost 6 bases and the J gene lost 8 bases, with 11 bases spanning the gap. CDR3 length equals 12 residues. The CDR3 DNA follows: TGTGCCAGCAGGTCCGGGGGCTATGAGCAGTTCTTC. Its translation: CASRSGGYEQFF.

The V call is TRBV5-1, the J call TRBJ1-2; D gene ambiguous. Germline CDR1 SGHRS, CDR2 YFSETQ. The CDR3 runs to 13 residues. Trimming cost V 5 bases and J 6 bases, with 14 bases left between them. The CDR3 sequence is CASSQNGRHGYTF. CDR3 bases: TGCGCCAGCAGTCAGAACGGCAGACATGGCTACACCTTC.

This clonotype has a handful of counts. The rearrangement links TRBV20-1 to TRBJ1-5; 9 bases agree with TRBD1. V shed 5 bases and J 7 bases; nucleotides not matched to a gene: 6. The CDR3 is 13 residues long. Germline V lookup: CDR1 DFQATT, CDR2 SNEGSKA (reference sequence). DNA of the CDR3: TGCAGTGCTGTACAGGGGGCTCGGCAGCCCCAGCATTTT. Residues: CSAVQGARQPQHF.

This clonotype was found many times. The chain recombines TRBV20-1 with TRBJ2-7; D is possibly TRBD1 (6 bases). The CDR3 has 14 amino acids. Germline values: CDR1 DFQATT, CDR2 SNEGSKA (reference sequence). The V end lost 5 bases, the J end lost 3 bases, and 17 bases lay between the germline ends. CDR3 in amino acids: CSAPQLQGIYEQYF. As DNA, the CDR3 is TGCAGTGCTCCCCAGCTACAGGGAATCTACGAGCAGTACTTC.

There are a few counts of this clonotype. The chain couples TRBV20-1 to TRBJ1-2, with a tentative D call TRBD1 (6 bases). In germline, CDR1 is DFQATT, CDR2 SNEGSKA (reference sequence). This CDR3 contains 13 residues. Trimming removed 2 bases from V and 8 bases from J, with 15 bases in between. The CDR3 protein is CSARTRGGDGYTF. The CDR3 nucleotides read TGCAGTGCTAGAACCAGGGGTGGGGACGGCTACACCTTC.

This clonotype was detected many times. The rearrangement uses TRBV6-1 and TRBJ2-5; possible D gene TRBD1, 6 bases. Germline CDR1 reads MNHNS; CDR2 reads SASEGT. The CDR3 contains 13 residues. Between the trimmed V and J ends, which lost 6 bases and 3 bases, there was a span of 11 bases. CDR3 in DNA: TGTGCCAGCAGCGAGAACAGGGAAGAGACCCAGTACTTC. It is translated as CASSENREETQYF.